This passage covers 27 T cell receptor beta chains from one sample sequenced in a study of response to subunit inactivated influenza vaccine. TCRdb redid the calling of the RT-PCR reads with MiXCR, one entry per CDR3 protein. This sample yields over 150,000 distinct CDR3 sequences, of which nearly 9.5% are seen a single time; approximately 11% belongs to the top ten. The sequencing here drew on non-naive T cells sorted from PBMCs, taken on the day of vaccination. The origin of the receptors is a man in his forties or fifties who received an inactivated influenza vaccine.

This chain uses TRBV18 with TRBJ1-4, with a tentative D call TRBD1 (5 bases). Germline-derived CDR1 and CDR2 are KGHSH and LQKENI. The CDR3 length is 14 residues. V lost 5 bases, J lost 5 bases, and 12 bases lay in between. As DNA, the CDR3 is TGTGCCAGCTCAACGGGACGGGAGAATGAAAAACTGTTTTTT. Its translation: CASSTGRENEKLFF. The full variable domain, completed using reference TRBV18 and TRBJ1-4, is NAGVMQNPRHLVRRRGQEARLRCSPMKGHSHVYWYRQLPEEGLKFMVYLQKENIIDESGMPKERFSAEFPKEGPSILRIQQVVRGDSAAYFCASSTGRENEKLFFGSGTQLSVL.

The sample holds a few counts of this clonotype. The chain couples TRBV27 to TRBJ2-1; TRBD2 agrees at 7 bases. The CDR3 totals 13 residues. V lost 3 bases and J lost 8; bases outside the gene matches: 4. CDR1 and CDR2 (germline): MNHEY, SMNVEV (reference sequence). The CDR3 DNA reads TGTGCCAGCAGTTTCGGACTAGTCTATGAGCAGTTCTTC. Protein product: CASSFGLVYEQFF.

This clonotype was picked up a small number of times. The chain employs TRBV7-3 and TRBJ2-1; D might be TRBD2 (6 bases). CDR1 SGHTA and CDR2 FQGTGA come from the germline V gene. Trimming stripped 1 base from V and 2 bases from J, with 9 bases between. The CDR3 consists of 15 residues. The CDR3, as DNA: TGTGCCAGCAGCTTAATGGCGGGAACCTACAATGAGCAGTTCTTC. This translates into CASSLMAGTYNEQFF. The full variable domain, with the rest looked up from reference TRBV7-3 and TRBJ2-1, is GAGVSQTPSNKVTEKGKYVELRCDPISGHTALYWYRQSLGQGPEFLIYFQGTGAADDSGLPNDRFFAVRPEGSVSTLKIQRTERGDSAVYLCASSLMAGTYNEQFFGPGTRLTVL.

The chain links TRBV12-3 or TRBV12-4 to TRBJ1-3; TRBD1 might be the D (6 bases). The CDR3 runs to 14 residues. V was clipped by 5 bases and J by 8 bases, with 16 bases between them. CDR3 coding DNA: TGTGCCAGCAGTCTGTCAGGGGCTGCGGACACCATATATTTT. Translated, it gives CASSLSGAADTIYF.

The chain carries TRBV9 and TRBJ1-6; no firm D call. The germline V and J ends were trimmed by 0 bases and 10 bases, with 11 bases remaining between them. Germline V gene sequence: CDR1 SGDLS, CDR2 YYNGEE. The CDR3 loop spans 14 amino acids. The CDR3 is CASSVGLRESPLHF. CDR3 bases: TGTGCCAGCAGCGTAGGTTTAAGAGAATCACCCCTCCACTTT.

The rearrangement links TRBV20-1 to TRBJ2-7; D may match TRBD1 or TRBD2 (5 bases each). V was trimmed by 5 bases and J by 6 bases, leaving 14 bases between them. CDR3 length equals 12 residues. Germline V gives CDR1 DFQATT, CDR2 SNEGSKA (reference sequence). The CDR3 reads CSAPGTLSEQYF. The CDR3 DNA follows: TGCAGTGCTCCCGGGACCCTCTCCGAGCAGTACTTC.

In its sample, this clonotype was seen many times. The V gene is TRBV20-1, the J gene TRBJ1-1; TRBD1 aligns across 7 bases. Germline trimming cut 5 bases from V and 3 bases from J; bases unmatched to any gene: 9. CDR1 and CDR2 from the germline V gene are DFQATT and SNEGSKA (reference sequence). The CDR3 covers 14 residues. This CDR3 is CSAPLQGRYTEAFF. The CDR3 DNA sequence: TGCAGTGCTCCTTTACAGGGGCGGTACACTGAAGCTTTCTTT.

This clonotype was seen only a few times. The rearrangement joins TRBV5-6 to TRBJ1-1; a possible D gene is TRBD1 (6 bases). The CDR3 sequence is 14 residues long. Germline CDR1 is SGHDT and CDR2 is YYEEEE. Deletions cut 3 bases from V and 4 bases from J, with 13 bases between. The CDR3 nucleotides are TGTGCCAGCAGCTCGAGGGGGATTGGCACTGAAGCTTTCTTT. Residues: CASSSRGIGTEAFF. Supplemented by reference TRBV5-6 and TRBJ1-1, the full variable domain reads DAGVTQSPTHLIKTRGQQVTLRCSPKSGHDTVSWYQQALGQGPQFIFQYYEEEERQRGNFPDRFSGHQFPNYSSELNVNALLLGDSALYLCASSSRGIGTEAFFGQGTRLTVV.

This clonotype was counted a few times. This sequence joins TRBV7-4 and TRBJ2-2, with 12 positions matching TRBD2. The trim removed 7 bases at V and 4 bases at J, leaving 13 bases unmatched. This CDR3 has 18 residues. The germline V gene has CDR1 SGHVT and CDR2 SQSDAQ. CDR3 region: CASILRLAGGPGTGELFF. Written as DNA, the CDR3 is TGTGCCAGCATCCTGCGGCTAGCGGGAGGGCCGGGCACCGGGGAGCTGTTTTTT.

Only a few counts were recorded for this clonotype. This sequence joins TRBV11-2 and TRBJ2-1; 12 bases map to TRBD2. Germline CDR1 and CDR2: SGHAT and FQNNGV. J lost 6 bases, V lost 2 bases, and 5 bases had no gene match. There are 16 residues in the CDR3. For the CDR3, the DNA is TGTGCCAGCAGCTTAACGACTAGCGGGAGTAGCAATGAGCAGTTCTTC. Protein: CASSLTTSGSSNEQFF.

This clonotype was seen more than once but under ten times. The chain is built from TRBV4-2 and TRBJ2-5, with D possibly being TRBD1 (6 bases). This CDR3 has 16 amino acids. V dropped 0 bases and J dropped 2 bases, with 13 bases sitting between them. Germline V CDR1 and CDR2: LGHNA, YNFKEQ. CDR3 bases: TGTGCCAGCAGCCAAGAGGCCGGACAGCAACAAGAGACCCAGTACTTC. Translation gives CASSQEAGQQQETQYF.

This clonotype was detected ten times or more. The CDR3 sequence: CASSLGIQETQYF. In nucleotides, the CDR3 is TGTGCCAGCAGTTTGGGTATCCAAGAGACCCAGTACTTC. The V gene is TRBV12-3 or TRBV12-4, the J gene TRBJ2-5; D unclear. Deletions cut 3 bases from V and 1 base from J, with 6 bases between. The CDR3 has 13 residues.

This chain connects TRBV6-1 to TRBJ1-2, with D possibly being TRBD1 (5 bases). Trimming cost V 6 bases and J 2 bases, with 10 bases left between them. Germline CDR1 and CDR2: MNHNS and SASEGT. This CDR3 has 13 residues. CDR3 bases: TGTGCCAGCAGCAGGGCGGGGAACTATGGCTACACCTTC. Its protein product is CASSRAGNYGYTF.

About this clonotype itself: This may be a read error: a much more frequent sequence differs by one nucleotide. This chain uses TRBV7-7 with TRBJ2-2, with 9 positions matching TRBD1. This CDR3 contains 15 residues. The germline V gene has CDR1 SSHAT and CDR2 FNYEAQ (reference sequence). The CDR3 DNA is TGTGCTAGCAGAGCGGGACAGGGGAACACCGGGGAGCTGTTTTTT. Its protein product is CASRAGQGNTGELFF.

V and J are TRBV3-1 and TRBJ1-5; D uncertain. Trimming shortened V by 0 bases and J by 5 bases, and 11 bases separated the two germline ends. The CDR3 loop spans 15 amino acids. CDR1 is LGHDT and CDR2 is YNNKEL in the germline V gene (reference sequence). The CDR3 loop reads CASSQDLAAYQPQHF. In DNA form, the CDR3 reads TGTGCCAGCAGCCAAGATTTGGCAGCATATCAGCCCCAGCATTTT. Using reference TRBV3-1 and TRBJ1-5 for the parts outside the CDR3, the full variable domain is DTAVSQTPKYLVTQMGNDKSIKCEQNLGHDTMYWYKQDSKKFLKIMFSYNNKELIINETVPNRFSPKSPDKAHLNLHINSLELGDSAVYFCASSQDLAAYQPQHFGDGTRLSIL.

The chain couples TRBV5-4 to TRBJ2-1; 10 bases agree with TRBD2. The CDR3 contains 19 residues. V lost 0 bases and J lost 9; bases outside the gene matches: 18. CDR1 and CDR2 from the germline V gene are SGHNT and YYREEE (reference sequence). The CDR3 protein is CASSLALRLGLAGAGEQFF. The DNA of the CDR3 is TGTGCCAGCAGCTTGGCTCTTAGATTGGGGCTAGCGGGAGCCGGTGAGCAGTTCTTC. Filled out from reference TRBV5-4 and TRBJ2-1, the complete variable domain reads ETGVTQSPTHLIKTRGQQVTLRCSSQSGHNTVSWYQQALGQGPQFIFQYYREEENGRGNFPPRFSGLQFPNYSSELNVNALELDDSALYLCASSLALRLGLAGAGEQFFGPGTRLTVL.

This clonotype was recorded at least ten times. A read error may produce the germline difference seen at one junction end. This rearrangement joins TRBV29-1 to TRBJ2-1, with TRBD2 matching over 7 bases. This CDR3 region has 14 residues. Per germline, CDR1 SQVTM and CDR2 ANQGSEA. CDR3 DNA: TGCAGCGTCGAAGATCCAGCGGGATCGGCGTTGGAGTTCTTC. Its translation: CSVEDPAGSALEFF.

A remark on this clonotype: One base away lies a much larger clone, so this may be a sequencing read error. The CDR3 carries no conserved terminal phenylalanine or tryptophan, so it likely arises from a read error. The chain is built from TRBV12-3 or TRBV12-4 and TRBJ2-1; 8 nucleotides agree with TRBD1. J was trimmed by 8 bases and V by 6 bases; bases with no gene match: 9. The CDR3 length is 14 residues. The DNA of the CDR3 is TGTGCCAGCAGGAGACAGGGGTCAAGGGATGAGCAGTTCTAC. This sequence encodes CASRRQGSRDEQFY.

This clonotype was seen repeatedly, ten times or more. The chain carries TRBV6-1 and TRBJ2-2; tentatively, D is TRBD1 (6 bases). Between the trimmed V and J ends, which lost 8 bases and 1 base, there was a span of 14 bases. The germline V gene encodes CDR1 MNHNS and CDR2 SASEGT. The CDR3 contains 15 residues. The CDR3 DNA follows: TGTGCCAGCTCCCGTGGACAGCTGAACACCGGGGAGCTGTTTTTT. Encoded protein: CASSRGQLNTGELFF.

This clonotype was seen a few times. This chain links TRBV7-9 with TRBJ1-3, with D perhaps TRBD1 (6 bases). This CDR3 has 15 residues. V was cut by 5 bases and J by 2 bases, with 13 bases left in between. Germline assignment: CDR1 SEHNR and CDR2 FQNEAQ (reference sequence). DNA of the CDR3: TGTGCCAGCAGCGTTACTACAGGGACTGGAAACACCATATATTTT. Residues: CASSVTTGTGNTIYF.

This clonotype was recorded a few times. The chain has TRBV3-1 and TRBJ1-2, with TRBD1 identical over 7 bases. The V and J ends lost 5 bases and 2 bases, in that order; junction bases with no gene match: 5. Germline loops: CDR1 LGHDT, CDR2 YNNKEL (reference sequence). The CDR3 spans 14 residues. CDR3 residues: CASSTRQGNYGYTF. The CDR3 DNA reads TGTGCCAGCAGCACCCGACAGGGAAACTATGGCTACACCTTC.

This rearrangement joins TRBV12-3 or TRBV12-4 to TRBJ2-1; 7 bases fit TRBD1. This CDR3 is built from 16 residues. V lost 5 bases, J lost 1 base, and 8 bases stayed unmatched. This CDR3 is CASSRRQGLSYNEQFF. CDR3 in DNA: TGTGCCAGCAGTCGCCGACAGGGTCTGTCCTACAATGAGCAGTTCTTC.

This clonotype was found a few times. V gene TRBV4-3 combines with J gene TRBJ1-1; 9 bases map to TRBD1. Germline V gene data show CDR1 as LGHNA and CDR2 as YSLEER. V trimming: 0 bases; J trimming: 7 bases; junction bases outside the gene matches: 6. This CDR3 contains 15 residues. The CDR3 bases are TGCGCCAGCAGCCAAGATGGGACAGGGATTTTTGAAGCTTTCTTT. This encodes CASSQDGTGIFEAFF.

This clonotype was seen a handful of times. The chain carries TRBV5-5 and TRBJ2-5; D gene ambiguous. Germline assignment: CDR1 SGHKS and CDR2 YYEKEE (reference sequence). Trimming pared 0 bases from V and 5 bases from J, leaving 8 bases between. The CDR3 sequence is 13 residues long. The CDR3 sequence: CASSLARRETQYF. CDR3 DNA sequence: TGTGCCAGCAGCTTGGCCCGAAGGGAGACCCAGTACTTC. Full variable domain (outside the CDR3, taken from reference TRBV5-5 and TRBJ2-5): DAGVTQSPTHLIKTRGQQVTLRCSPISGHKSVSWYQQVLGQGPQFIFQYYEKEERGRGNFPDRFSARQFPNYSSELNVNALLLGDSALYLCASSLARRETQYFGPGTRLLVL.

On this clonotype itself: A much bigger clone sits one base away, suggesting this may be a read error. The genes are TRBV7-9 and TRBJ2-7, with 7 bases aligning to TRBD1. The ends lost 2 bases at V and 0 bases at J; junction bases unmatched: 1. Per the germline V gene, CDR1 is SEHNR and CDR2 is FQNEAQ (reference sequence). CDR3 length: 14 amino acids. The CDR3 reads CASSLRDSSYEQYF. As DNA, the CDR3 is TGTGCCAGCAGCTTAAGGGACAGCTCCTACGAGCAGTACTTC.

This clonotype was detected many times. The chain combines TRBV5-6 with TRBJ2-2; 12 nucleotides align to TRBD2. The CDR3 consists of 17 residues. Per germline, CDR1 SGHDT and CDR2 YYEEEE. V trimming: 0 bases; J trimming: 4 bases; junction bases outside the gene matches: 4. CDR3 sequence: CASSLARLAGVTGELFF. CDR3 sequence (DNA): TGTGCCAGCAGCTTGGCCCGACTAGCGGGGGTCACCGGGGAGCTGTTTTTT.

In its sample, this clonotype was seen many times. Written as DNA, the CDR3 is TGTGCCAGCAGCTTGGATCCGTCCTCGACAGATACGCAGTATTTT. Protein sequence: CASSLDPSSTDTQYF. The V gene is TRBV5-6, the J gene TRBJ2-3, with D unresolved. V was pared by 0 bases and J by 3 bases, with 11 bases between. This CDR3 comprises 15 residues. CDR1 is SGHDT, CDR2 YYEEEE, per germline.